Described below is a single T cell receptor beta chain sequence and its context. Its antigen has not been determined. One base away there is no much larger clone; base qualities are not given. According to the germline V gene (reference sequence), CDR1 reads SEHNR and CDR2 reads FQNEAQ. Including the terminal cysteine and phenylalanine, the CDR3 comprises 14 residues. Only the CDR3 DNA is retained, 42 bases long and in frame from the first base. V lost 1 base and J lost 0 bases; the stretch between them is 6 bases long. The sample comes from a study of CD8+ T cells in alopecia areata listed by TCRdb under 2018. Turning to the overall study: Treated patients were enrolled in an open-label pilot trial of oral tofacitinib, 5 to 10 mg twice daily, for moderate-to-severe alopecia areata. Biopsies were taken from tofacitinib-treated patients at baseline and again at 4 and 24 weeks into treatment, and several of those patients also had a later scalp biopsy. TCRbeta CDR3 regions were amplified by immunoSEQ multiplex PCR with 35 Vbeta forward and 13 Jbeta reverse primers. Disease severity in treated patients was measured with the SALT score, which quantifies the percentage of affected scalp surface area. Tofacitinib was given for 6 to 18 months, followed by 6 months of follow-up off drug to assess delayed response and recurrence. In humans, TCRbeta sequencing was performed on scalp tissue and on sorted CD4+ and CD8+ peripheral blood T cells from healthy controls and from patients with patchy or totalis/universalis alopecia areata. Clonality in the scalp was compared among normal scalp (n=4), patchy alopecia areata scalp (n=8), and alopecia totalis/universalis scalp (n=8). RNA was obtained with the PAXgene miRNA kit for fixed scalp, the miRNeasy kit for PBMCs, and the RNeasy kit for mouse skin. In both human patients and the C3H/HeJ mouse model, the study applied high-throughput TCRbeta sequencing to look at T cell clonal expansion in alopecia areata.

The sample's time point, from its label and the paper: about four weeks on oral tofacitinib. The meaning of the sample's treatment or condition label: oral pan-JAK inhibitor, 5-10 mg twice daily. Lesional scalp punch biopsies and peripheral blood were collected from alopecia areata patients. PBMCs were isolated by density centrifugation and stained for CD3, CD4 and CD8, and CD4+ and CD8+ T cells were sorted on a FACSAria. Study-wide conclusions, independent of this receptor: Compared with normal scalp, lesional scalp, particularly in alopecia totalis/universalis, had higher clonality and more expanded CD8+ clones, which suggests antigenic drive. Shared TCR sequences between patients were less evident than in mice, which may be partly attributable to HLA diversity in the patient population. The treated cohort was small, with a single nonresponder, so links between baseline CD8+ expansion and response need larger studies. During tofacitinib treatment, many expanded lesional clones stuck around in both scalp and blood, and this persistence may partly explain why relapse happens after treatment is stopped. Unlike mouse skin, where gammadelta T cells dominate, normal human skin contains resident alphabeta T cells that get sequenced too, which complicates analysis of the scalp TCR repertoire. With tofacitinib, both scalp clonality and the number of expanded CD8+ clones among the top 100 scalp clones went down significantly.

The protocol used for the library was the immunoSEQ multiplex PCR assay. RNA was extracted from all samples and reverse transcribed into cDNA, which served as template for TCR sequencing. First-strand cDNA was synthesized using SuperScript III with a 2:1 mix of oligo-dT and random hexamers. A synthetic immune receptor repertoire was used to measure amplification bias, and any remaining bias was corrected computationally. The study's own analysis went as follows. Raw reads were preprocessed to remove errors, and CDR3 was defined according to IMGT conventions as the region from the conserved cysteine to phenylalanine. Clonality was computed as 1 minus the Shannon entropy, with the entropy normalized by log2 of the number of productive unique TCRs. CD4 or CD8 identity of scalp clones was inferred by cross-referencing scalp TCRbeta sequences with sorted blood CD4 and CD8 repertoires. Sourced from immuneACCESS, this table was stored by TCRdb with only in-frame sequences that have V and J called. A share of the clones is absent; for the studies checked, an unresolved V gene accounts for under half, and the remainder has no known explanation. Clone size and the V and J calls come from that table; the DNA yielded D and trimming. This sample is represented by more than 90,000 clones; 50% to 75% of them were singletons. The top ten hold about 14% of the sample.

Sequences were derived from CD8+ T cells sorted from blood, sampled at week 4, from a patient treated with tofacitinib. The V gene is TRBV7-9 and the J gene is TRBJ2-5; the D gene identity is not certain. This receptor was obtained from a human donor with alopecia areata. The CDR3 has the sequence CASSLDRDQETQYF. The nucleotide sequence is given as TGTGCCAGCAGCTTAGATCGCGACCAAGAGACCCAGTACTTC.